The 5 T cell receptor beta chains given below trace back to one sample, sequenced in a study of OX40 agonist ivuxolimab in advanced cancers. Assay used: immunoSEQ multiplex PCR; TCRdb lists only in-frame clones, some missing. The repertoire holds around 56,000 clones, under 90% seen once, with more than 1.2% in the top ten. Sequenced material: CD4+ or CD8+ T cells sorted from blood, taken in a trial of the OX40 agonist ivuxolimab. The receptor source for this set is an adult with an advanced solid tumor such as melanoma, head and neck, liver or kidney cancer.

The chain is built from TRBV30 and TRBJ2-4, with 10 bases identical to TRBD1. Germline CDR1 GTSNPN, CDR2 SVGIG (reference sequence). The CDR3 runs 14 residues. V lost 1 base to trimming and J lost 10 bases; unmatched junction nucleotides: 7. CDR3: CAWSEGGDRGIQYF. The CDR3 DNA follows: TGTGCCTGGAGTGAGGGAGGGGACAGGGGAATTCAGTACTTC.

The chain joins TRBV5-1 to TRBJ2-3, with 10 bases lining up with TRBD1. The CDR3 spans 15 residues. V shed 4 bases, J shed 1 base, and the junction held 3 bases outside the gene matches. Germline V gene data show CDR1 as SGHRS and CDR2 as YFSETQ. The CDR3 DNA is TGCGCCAGCAGCCTGGGACAGGGGCGCACAGATACGCAGTATTTT. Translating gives CASSLGQGRTDTQYF.

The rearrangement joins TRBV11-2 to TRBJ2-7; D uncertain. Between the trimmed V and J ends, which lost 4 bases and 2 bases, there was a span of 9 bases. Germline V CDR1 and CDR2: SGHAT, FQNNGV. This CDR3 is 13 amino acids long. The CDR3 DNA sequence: TGTGCCAGCAGCTGGGGTCTTGCCTACGAGCAGTACTTC. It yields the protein CASSWGLAYEQYF.

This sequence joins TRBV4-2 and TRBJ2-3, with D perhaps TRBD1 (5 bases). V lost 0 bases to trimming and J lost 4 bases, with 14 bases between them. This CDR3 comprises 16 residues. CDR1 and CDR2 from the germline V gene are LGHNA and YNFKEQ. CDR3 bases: TGTGCCAGCAGCCAAGAGGTAACGTTAGGGGCAGATACGCAGTATTTT. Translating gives CASSQEVTLGADTQYF.

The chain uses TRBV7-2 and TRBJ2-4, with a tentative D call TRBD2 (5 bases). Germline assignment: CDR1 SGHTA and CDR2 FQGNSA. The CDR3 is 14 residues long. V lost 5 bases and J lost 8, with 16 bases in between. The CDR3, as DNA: TGTGCCAGCAGCGCCCGGACTTCTTGGGACATTCAGTACTTC. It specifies CASSARTSWDIQYF.